What follows are 28 T cell receptor beta chains derived from one specimen sequenced in a study of blood T cell repertoires in COVID-19. Generated by immunoSEQ multiplex PCR, the TCRdb table keeps only in-frame clones and is missing some. The sample lists a few hundred thousand clones; approximately 85% were seen once. Specimen: peripheral blood. Receptor source: a man aged 50 to 60 with active or convalescent COVID-19.

This chain connects TRBV4-1 to TRBJ1-6; 7 nucleotides match TRBD1. Germline CDR1 MGHRA, CDR2 YSYEKL. The length of the CDR3 is 14 residues. Trimming cost V 3 bases and J 10 bases; bases outside gene matches: 6. The CDR3 coding sequence is TGCGCCAGCAGCCAGAGACAGGGAAACTCACCCCTCCACTTT. It translates to CASSQRQGNSPLHF.

V usage is TRBV24-1 and J usage is TRBJ2-1; D might be TRBD1 (5 bases). V was shortened by 5 bases and J by 4 bases, with 11 bases between the two germline ends. The CDR3 is made up of 14 amino acids. Per germline, CDR1 KGHDR and CDR2 SFDVKD. CDR3: CATSGPDTYNEQFF. As DNA, the CDR3 is TGTGCCACCAGTGGCCCGGACACATACAATGAGCAGTTCTTC.

This clone appeared once. This chain links TRBV2 with TRBJ1-6; D unresolved. This CDR3 spans 14 amino acids. Germline V lookup: CDR1 SNHLY, CDR2 FYNNEI. V was trimmed by 1 base and J by 10 bases, leaving 11 bases between them. The CDR3 is CASSEDGFRSPLHF. The CDR3 DNA sequence: TGTGCCAGCAGTGAAGACGGGTTTCGATCACCCCTCCACTTT.

This chain joins TRBV25-1 and TRBJ1-2; D not resolved. CDR3 size: 17 residues. V lost 2 bases and J 5 bases, leaving 21 bases between the germline ends. The germline V gene has CDR1 MGHDK and CDR2 SYGVNS. DNA of the CDR3: TGTGCCAGCAGTGAAAGCCCCGGTATTAGTCCATTTTATGGCTACACCTTC. This sequence encodes CASSESPGISPFYGYTF.

The chain uses TRBV5-1 and TRBJ2-2; TRBD1 is a possible D gene (7 bases). CDR1 and CDR2 from the germline V gene are SGHRS and YFSETQ. V dropped 0 bases and J dropped 7 bases, with 10 bases sitting between them. The CDR3 runs to 14 residues. The CDR3 protein is CASSLDRGGGELFF. The DNA of the CDR3 is TGCGCCAGCAGCTTGGACAGGGGAGGCGGGGAGCTGTTTTTT. Full variable domain (remainder filled in from reference TRBV5-1 and TRBJ2-2): KAGVTQTPRYLIKTRGQQVTLSCSPISGHRSVSWYQQTPGQGLQFLFEYFSETQRNKGNFPGRFSGRQFSNSRSEMNVSTLELGDSALYLCASSLDRGGGELFFGEGSRLTVL.

This sequence joins TRBV7-2 and TRBJ1-2; D remains unclear. The V gene's germline CDR1 is SGHTA and CDR2 FQGNSA. The CDR3 sequence is 15 residues long. V dropped 1 base and J dropped 6 bases, with 15 bases sitting between them. The CDR3 spells CASSLEAPASDGYTF. The DNA for the CDR3 is TGTGCCAGCAGCTTAGAAGCCCCAGCGTCCGATGGCTACACCTTC. Supplemented by reference TRBV7-2 and TRBJ1-2, the full variable domain reads GAGVSQSPSNKVTEKGKDVELRCDPISGHTALYWYRQSLGQGLEFLIYFQGNSAPDKSGLPSDRFSAERTGGSVSTLTIQRTQQEDSAVYLCASSLEAPASDGYTFGSGTRLTVV.

The rearrangement links TRBV5-5 to TRBJ1-2; perhaps TRBD1 as D (6 bases). The CDR3 totals 15 residues. CDR1 is SGHKS, CDR2 YYEKEE, per germline (reference sequence). The ends were cut back, 0 bases at V and 0 bases at J, with 9 bases in the middle. The DNA for the CDR3 is TGTGCCAGCAGCTTGGGGGACACTCCTAACTATGGCTACACCTTC. Translation: CASSLGDTPNYGYTF.

In regard to this clone: Mismatch with germline at one junction end may stem from a read error. This sequence joins TRBV7-2 and TRBJ2-4; a possible D gene is TRBD2 (5 bases). This CDR3 spans 13 amino acids. Germline CDR1 reads SGHTA; CDR2 reads FQGNSA. CDR3 bases: TGTGCCAGCAGCTTAGCCGGGAATAGTCTTGGCCACTTC. As protein: CASSLAGNSLGHF.

The V call is TRBV7-8, the J call TRBJ1-5; perhaps TRBD1 as D (6 bases). V shed 4 bases and J shed 6 bases, with 16 bases lying between them. The CDR3 spans 15 residues. Germline lookup yields CDR1 SGHVS and CDR2 FQNEAQ. The DNA for the CDR3 is TGTGCCAGCAGCTCCAGGGGAGGGTTAGCTCAGCCCCAGCATTTT. Translated: CASSSRGGLAQPQHF.

The CDR3 region is CASSPPSGASTDTQYF. The CDR3 bases are TGTGCCAGCTCACCACCCAGCGGAGCTAGCACAGATACGCAGTATTTT. V is TRBV18 and J is TRBJ2-3, with D maybe TRBD2 (5 bases). Germline-derived CDR1 and CDR2 are KGHSH and LQKENI. V lost 0 bases and J 0 bases, leaving 10 bases between the germline ends. The CDR3 spans 16 residues. The full variable domain, rest sourced from reference TRBV18 and TRBJ2-3, is NAGVMQNPRHLVRRRGQEARLRCSPMKGHSHVYWYRQLPEEGLKFMVYLQKENIIDESGMPKERFSAEFPKEGPSILRIQQVVRGDSAAYFCASSPPSGASTDTQYFGPGTRLTVL.

This clone was seen only once. The chain links TRBV3-1 (or the pseudogene TRBV3-2) to TRBJ2-7; 10 bases match TRBD2. Per germline, CDR1 LGHDT and CDR2 YNNKEL (reference sequence). V dropped 4 bases and J dropped 2; count of bases not matched to a gene: 11. The CDR3 has 17 residues. CDR3 protein: CASSPNPGLARAYEQYF. CDR3 DNA sequence: TGTGCCAGCAGCCCAAATCCGGGACTAGCGAGGGCCTACGAGCAGTACTTC.

This clone was observed a handful of times. The chain joins TRBV6-5 to TRBJ1-2; D is perhaps TRBD1 (5 bases). V dropped 5 bases and J dropped 5 bases, with 15 bases sitting between them. CDR1 MNHEY and CDR2 SVGAGI come from the germline V gene. The CDR3 contains 14 residues. CDR3 loop: CASSPEGAAYGYTF. CDR3 DNA sequence: TGTGCCAGCAGTCCCGAAGGGGCCGCGTATGGCTACACCTTC.

V usage is TRBV18 and J usage is TRBJ2-7, with D possibly TRBD2 on 5 matching bases. Germline lookup yields CDR1 KGHSH and CDR2 LQKENI. The ends were cut back, 2 bases at V and 2 bases at J, with 7 bases in the middle. This CDR3 region has 13 residues. CDR3 in DNA: TGTGCCAGCTCACCAACTAGAACCTACGAGCAGTACTTC. This gives the protein CASSPTRTYEQYF.

V usage is TRBV6-5 and J usage is TRBJ1-5; weak D call: TRBD1 (6 bases). Germline V gives CDR1 MNHEY, CDR2 SVGAGI. The CDR3 sequence is 14 residues long. V lost 8 bases to trimming and J lost 6 bases, with 17 bases between them. This CDR3 reads CASGTPGGGQPQHF. CDR3 sequence (DNA): TGTGCCAGCGGGACACCAGGTGGGGGTCAGCCCCAGCATTTT.

This clone appeared a single time. The J gene is TRBJ2-3, the V gene TRBV5-4; 8 bases line up with TRBD2. Germline loops: CDR1 SGHNT, CDR2 YYREEE (reference sequence). With 5 bases clipped from V and 5 bases from J, the junction kept 7 bases outside the gene matches. This CDR3 comprises 14 residues. For the CDR3, the DNA is TGTGCCAGCAGTCCCAGACTAGCGAAAGATACGCAGTATTTT. It specifies CASSPRLAKDTQYF.

Only a few counts were recorded for this clone. The chain is built from TRBV6-2 or TRBV6-3 and TRBJ1-1, with D possibly matching TRBD1 (5 bases). Per the germline V gene, CDR1 is MNHEY and CDR2 is SVGEGT. V shed 5 bases and J shed 5 bases, with 15 bases lying between them. The CDR3 contains 14 residues. Here the CDR3 reads CASSPLGGNTEAFF. DNA of the CDR3: TGTGCCAGCAGTCCCCTCGGGGGTAATACTGAAGCTTTCTTT.

The V call is TRBV2, the J call TRBJ1-6; TRBD1 agrees at 9 bases. Germline trimming cut 8 bases from V and 8 bases from J; bases unmatched to any gene: 4. Germline V gene sequence: CDR1 SNHLY, CDR2 FYNNEI. The CDR3 extends over 13 amino acids. The CDR3 reads CASQGQGDSPLHF. The CDR3 DNA sequence: TGTGCCAGCCAGGGACAGGGTGATTCACCCCTCCACTTT.

The chain has TRBV7-6 and TRBJ1-2; TRBD1 aligns across 7 bases. This CDR3 is 16 amino acids long. Germline-derived CDR1 and CDR2 are SGHVS and FNYEAQ. Losses at the gene ends were 8 bases for V and 6 bases for J; bases not matched to a gene: 18. CDR3 sequence (DNA): TGTGCCAGCGGGGGACAGCCATGGGGCGAACGGCATGGCTACACCTTC. It is translated as CASGGQPWGERHGYTF.

The V and J genes are TRBV6-5 and TRBJ1-1, with TRBD1 as a possible D gene (6 bases). CDR3 length: 14 amino acids. Germline V gene sequence: CDR1 MNHEY, CDR2 SVGAGI. V lost 7 bases and J lost 7, with 19 bases in between. The CDR3 DNA is TGTGCCAGCAACCCGGGGGGGGCCATCAGTGAAGCTTTCTTT. Encoded protein: CASNPGGAISEAFF.

The rearrangement links TRBV18 to TRBJ1-2, with D perhaps matching TRBD1 (6 bases). The CDR3 is 13 residues long. In germline, CDR1 is KGHSH, CDR2 LQKENI. V was cut by 4 bases and J by 6 bases, with 12 bases left in between. As DNA, the CDR3 is TGTGCCAGCTCACGGGACACGCTTAATGGCTACACCTTC. Protein sequence: CASSRDTLNGYTF.

To note about this clone: At the DNA level, this CDR3 is encoded by other sequences in the same sample as well. V is TRBV19 and J is TRBJ1-5; D gene uncertain. In germline, CDR1 is LNHDA, CDR2 SQIVND (reference sequence). The V and J ends lost 3 bases and 7 bases respectively, with 10 bases between them. This CDR3 region has 13 residues. CDR3 region: CASSILEDQPQHF. The CDR3 DNA sequence: TGTGCCAGTAGTATTCTGGAGGACCAGCCCCAGCATTTT.

The rearrangement links TRBV18 to TRBJ1-5; a weak D match, TRBD1 (6 bases). V was pared by 3 bases and J by 6 bases, with 18 bases between. The V gene's germline CDR1 is KGHSH and CDR2 LQKENI. This CDR3 has 16 residues. The CDR3 reads CASSPSGGAVSQPQHF. CDR3 in DNA: TGTGCCAGCTCACCCTCGGGGGGGGCAGTAAGTCAGCCCCAGCATTTT.

The chain joins TRBV29-1 to TRBJ2-7; TRBD1 agrees at 9 bases. From germline, CDR1 is SQVTM and CDR2 ANQGSEA. Trimming cost V 4 bases and J 5 bases; bases outside gene matches: 0. The CDR3 consists of 11 residues. This CDR3 reads CSVGDRDEQYF. The CDR3 DNA reads as TGCAGCGTTGGGGACAGGGACGAGCAGTACTTC.

The chain joins TRBV12-5 to TRBJ1-2; D is ambiguous. The length of the CDR3 is 15 residues. Trimming stripped 4 bases from V and 0 bases from J, with 12 bases between. Per the germline V gene, CDR1 is LGHNT and CDR2 is FRNRAP. CDR3 DNA sequence: TGTGCTAGTGGTTACGCCGCGGAAGCTAACTATGGCTACACCTTC. It is translated as CASGYAAEANYGYTF.

The rearrangement joins TRBV5-1 to TRBJ1-1; a weak D match, TRBD1 (5 bases). V dropped 4 bases and J dropped 1 base, with 14 bases sitting between them. Germline V gene data show CDR1 as SGHRS and CDR2 as YFSETQ. CDR3 length: 15 amino acids. The CDR3 region is CASSPWAGSNTEAFF. CDR3 nucleotide sequence: TGCGCCAGCAGCCCGTGGGCAGGGTCGAACACTGAAGCTTTCTTT.

A single count supports this clone. J is TRBJ1-5 and V is TRBV24-1; 7 bases are shared with TRBD1. V was pared by 0 bases and J by 5 bases, with 9 bases of the junction left unmatched. Germline V gene sequence: CDR1 KGHDR, CDR2 SFDVKD. This CDR3 has 17 amino acids. CDR3 sequence reads: CATSDLSTGFLDQPQHF. CDR3 coding DNA: TGTGCCACCAGTGATTTGTCGACAGGGTTTTTGGATCAGCCCCAGCATTTT.

With respect to this clone: The same CDR3 can be traced to other DNA sequences in this sample. This chain connects TRBV6-2 or TRBV6-3 to TRBJ1-5; 9 bases are shared with TRBD1. Germline V gene data show CDR1 as MNHEY and CDR2 as SVGEGT. This CDR3 comprises 15 residues. With 6 bases clipped from V and 2 bases from J, the junction kept 5 bases outside the gene matches. The CDR3 loop is CASSLQGARNQPQHF. In nucleotides, the CDR3 is TGTGCCAGCAGCCTACAGGGGGCTCGCAATCAGCCCCAGCATTTT.

The J gene is TRBJ1-1, the V gene TRBV7-2; D is uncertain. Trimming left V 1 base short and J 1 base short, with 10 bases between. There are 15 residues in the CDR3. In germline, CDR1 is SGHTA, CDR2 FQGNSA. The CDR3 DNA follows: TGTGCCAGCAGCTTAGGGCCCGTAAAGAACACTGAAGCTTTCTTT. Protein sequence: CASSLGPVKNTEAFF.